The rows below give T cell receptor beta chains drawn from one sample of a study of T-cell memory formation after mild COVID-19. TCRdb ran MiXCR on the 5' RACE reads and lists one entry per CDR3 protein. The table includes some 450,000 distinct CDR3 sequences, around 17% detected once. The specimen sequenced was PBMCs or a T cell subset sorted from them (not recorded which). These receptor sequences come from a man aged 18 to 29 who had mild COVID-19 (a few samples of this study predate the infection). Cell type and time point are not known. Both conserved end residues are part of each CDR3. A D gene is named only where the DNA matches it firmly. Rows give clone size only sometimes, using once, few, many, or a class for an expanded clone.

CDR3aa: CASSRRYRTTTDTQYF; CDR3nt: TGTGCCAGCAGCCGCCGATATAGGACCACAACAGATACGCAGTATTTT; j_gene: TRBJ2-3; abundance: .; d_gene: .; v_gene: TRBV3-1
CDR3aa: CSALGSRGDIQYF; CDR3nt: TGCAGTGCCCTGGGGAGCAGGGGCGACATTCAGTACTTC; j_gene: TRBJ2-4; abundance: .; d_gene: .; v_gene: TRBV20-1
CDR3aa: CASSEHSGSGNTIYF; CDR3nt: TGTGCCAGCAGTGAACATTCGGGCTCTGGAAACACCATATATTTT; j_gene: TRBJ1-3; abundance: .; d_gene: .; v_gene: TRBV2
CDR3aa: CSAPLNSRDGYTF; CDR3nt: TGCAGTGCTCCCCTAAACTCGCGGGATGGCTACACCTTC; j_gene: TRBJ1-2; abundance: .; d_gene: .; v_gene: TRBV20-1
CDR3aa: CASSLEWGGRGEQFF; CDR3nt: TGTGCCAGCAGCTTAGAGTGGGGGGGCCGAGGTGAGCAGTTCTTC; j_gene: TRBJ2-1; abundance: .; d_gene: .; v_gene: TRBV7-6
CDR3aa: CASSHSIRETQYF; CDR3nt: TGTGCCAGCAGTCATTCCATCCGAGAGACCCAGTACTTC; j_gene: TRBJ2-5; abundance: few; d_gene: .; v_gene: TRBV28
CDR3aa: CASSLAIRPGGNGYTF; CDR3nt: TGTGCCAGCAGCTTAGCAATTCGTCCAGGCGGGAATGGCTACACCTTC; j_gene: TRBJ1-2; abundance: few; d_gene: .; v_gene: TRBV7-2
CDR3aa: CATSDSGTGNTEAFF; CDR3nt: TGTGCCACCAGTGATTCCGGGACAGGGAACACTGAAGCTTTCTTT; j_gene: TRBJ1-1; abundance: many; d_gene: TRBD1; v_gene: TRBV24-1
CDR3aa: CASSVGVVGTEAFF; CDR3nt: TGTGCCAGCAGCGTAGGGGTGGTAGGCACTGAAGCTTTCTTT; j_gene: TRBJ1-1; abundance: .; d_gene: .; v_gene: TRBV9
CDR3aa: CASSQLAGGNTGELFF; CDR3nt: TGTGCCAGCAGCCAGCTAGCGGGGGGGAACACCGGGGAGCTGTTTTTT; j_gene: TRBJ2-2; abundance: many; d_gene: TRBD2; v_gene: TRBV4-2
CDR3aa: CASRPLAGGRNEQFF; CDR3nt: TGTGCCAGCAGGCCCCTAGCGGGGGGGCGCAATGAGCAGTTCTTC; j_gene: TRBJ2-1; abundance: few; d_gene: TRBD2; v_gene: TRBV6-2/TRBV6-3
CDR3aa: CSASRGIGETQYF; CDR3nt: TGCAGTGCTAGCAGAGGGATCGGGGAGACCCAGTACTTC; j_gene: TRBJ2-5; abundance: .; d_gene: .; v_gene: TRBV20-1
CDR3aa: CASSWAGVATNTEAFF; CDR3nt: TGCGCCAGCAGCTGGGCTGGGGTGGCCACGAACACTGAAGCTTTCTTT; j_gene: TRBJ1-1; abundance: .; d_gene: .; v_gene: TRBV5-1
CDR3aa: CASSFSDYGYTF; CDR3nt: TGTGCCAGCAGTTTCTCCGACTATGGCTACACCTTC; j_gene: TRBJ1-2; abundance: many; d_gene: .; v_gene: TRBV7-2
CDR3aa: CASSINQGADTEAFF; CDR3nt: TGCGCCAGCAGCATCAACCAGGGGGCCGACACTGAAGCTTTCTTT; j_gene: TRBJ1-1; abundance: .; d_gene: TRBD1; v_gene: TRBV5-1
CDR3aa: CSVDSGQGISEQYF; CDR3nt: TGCAGCGTTGATTCGGGACAGGGGATTTCCGAGCAGTACTTC; j_gene: TRBJ2-7; abundance: many; d_gene: TRBD1; v_gene: TRBV29-1
CDR3aa: CASSLNSGYQSPLHF; CDR3nt: TGTGCCAGCAGCTTAAATTCAGGGTATCAATCACCCCTCCACTTT; j_gene: TRBJ1-6; abundance: .; d_gene: .; v_gene: TRBV7-3
CDR3aa: CASSAGTGRRKLFF; CDR3nt: TGTGCCAGCAGTGCCGGGACAGGTCGGCGAAAACTGTTTTTT; j_gene: TRBJ1-4; abundance: .; d_gene: TRBD1; v_gene: TRBV12-3/TRBV12-4
CDR3aa: CASLPAKTSRGQPQHF; CDR3nt: TGTGCCAGCCTCCCGGCGAAGACCTCTAGAGGTCAGCCCCAGCATTTT; j_gene: TRBJ1-5; abundance: .; d_gene: .; v_gene: TRBV27
CDR3aa: CASSPTPGTGPLF; CDR3nt: TGTGCCAGCAGTCCAACGCCCGGGACAGGGCCCCTTTTT; j_gene: TRBJ1-4; abundance: .; d_gene: TRBD1; v_gene: TRBV12-3/TRBV12-4
CDR3aa: CASSTLGADANYGYTF; CDR3nt: TGTGCCAGCAGCACACTCGGGGCAGACGCTAACTATGGCTACACCTTC; j_gene: TRBJ1-2; abundance: .; d_gene: .; v_gene: TRBV7-9
CDR3aa: CASRLGDNEQFF; CDR3nt: TGTGCCAGTAGGCTCGGTGACAATGAGCAGTTCTTC; j_gene: TRBJ2-1; abundance: few; d_gene: .; v_gene: TRBV19
CDR3aa: CASSLGTSGPYEQYF; CDR3nt: TGCGCCAGCAGCTTGGGGACTAGCGGTCCCTACGAGCAGTACTTC; j_gene: TRBJ2-7; abundance: .; d_gene: TRBD2; v_gene: TRBV5-1
CDR3aa: CAISDREHEKLFF; CDR3nt: TGTGCCATCAGCGACAGGGAGCATGAAAAACTGTTTTTT; j_gene: TRBJ1-4; abundance: many; d_gene: TRBD1; v_gene: TRBV10-3
CDR3aa: CASRFTGAGGTEAFF; CDR3nt: TGCGCCAGCAGATTTACCGGGGCGGGAGGTACTGAAGCTTTCTTT; j_gene: TRBJ1-1; abundance: few; d_gene: .; v_gene: TRBV4-3
CDR3aa: CASGTGNYGYTF; CDR3nt: TGTGCTAGCGGGACAGGGAACTATGGCTACACCTTC; j_gene: TRBJ1-2; abundance: .; d_gene: TRBD1; v_gene: TRBV12-5
CDR3aa: CASSQTSGVGDTQYF; CDR3nt: TGCGCCAGCAGCCAAACTAGCGGGGTCGGAGATACGCAGTATTTT; j_gene: TRBJ2-3; abundance: few; d_gene: TRBD2; v_gene: TRBV4-1
CDR3aa: CASSEAGQIEAFF; CDR3nt: TGCGCCAGCAGCGAGGCAGGGCAGATTGAAGCTTTCTTT; j_gene: TRBJ1-1; abundance: .; d_gene: .; v_gene: TRBV5-1
CDR3aa: CSAGQGPETQYF; CDR3nt: TGCAGCGCCGGACAGGGCCCAGAGACCCAGTACTTC; j_gene: TRBJ2-5; abundance: .; d_gene: TRBD1; v_gene: TRBV29-1
CDR3aa: CASSSQGWADTQYF; CDR3nt: TGTGCCAGCAGCTCACAGGGTTGGGCAGATACGCAGTATTTT; j_gene: TRBJ2-3; abundance: .; d_gene: .; v_gene: TRBV5-6
CDR3aa: CASSLGGAPAF; CDR3nt: TGTGCCAGCAGTCTGGGGGGGGCGCCGGCCTTC; j_gene: TRBJ1-2; abundance: .; d_gene: .; v_gene: TRBV12-3/TRBV12-4
CDR3aa: CASSLGWGESNSPLHF; CDR3nt: TGCGCCAGCAGCTTGGGTTGGGGTGAATCAAATTCACCCCTCCACTTT; j_gene: TRBJ1-6; abundance: few; d_gene: .; v_gene: TRBV5-1